Only a few counts were recorded for the clone carrying this TCR beta chain. No antigen is known for it. Profiled with immunoSEQ multiplex PCR; TCRdb holds only in-frame clones, not every one. Of over 110,000 clones listed, roughly 92% were seen once; the top ten hold approximately 1.7%. This specimen belongs to a study of T cell responses to AZD1222 COVID-19 vaccine. Study results and limitations: White British ancestry dominated among donors, who included more females, and clonal diversity was possibly underestimated. Close to half of spike-specific TCRs reportedly recognize unmutated variant regions.

Trimming took off 0 bases at V and 6 bases at J, with 6 bases between the two ends. Germline loops: CDR1 WNHNN, CDR2 SYGVQD (reference sequence). This CDR3 region has 13 residues. This chain connects TRBV10-1 to TRBJ2-1; D is unresolved. The origin of this receptor is an adult in good health. This sample comprised peripheral blood, obtained on day 0 of AZD1222 vaccination. The CDR3 protein is CASSESFINEQFF. CDR3 DNA: TGCGCCAGCAGTGAGTCATTCATCAATGAGCAGTTCTTC.